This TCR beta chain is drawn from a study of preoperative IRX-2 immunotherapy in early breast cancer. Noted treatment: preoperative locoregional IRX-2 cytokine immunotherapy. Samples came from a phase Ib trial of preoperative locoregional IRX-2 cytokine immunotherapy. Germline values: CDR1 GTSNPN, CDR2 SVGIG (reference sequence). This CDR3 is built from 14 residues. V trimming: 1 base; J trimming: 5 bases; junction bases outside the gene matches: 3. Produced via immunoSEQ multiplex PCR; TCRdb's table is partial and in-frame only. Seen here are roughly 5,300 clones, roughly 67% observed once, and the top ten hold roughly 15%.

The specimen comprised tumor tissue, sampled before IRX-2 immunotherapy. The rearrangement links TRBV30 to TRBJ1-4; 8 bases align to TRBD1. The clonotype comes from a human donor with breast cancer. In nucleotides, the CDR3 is TGTGCCTGGAGTGGACAGGGGAAGAATGAAAAACTGTTTTTT. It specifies CAWSGQGKNEKLFF.